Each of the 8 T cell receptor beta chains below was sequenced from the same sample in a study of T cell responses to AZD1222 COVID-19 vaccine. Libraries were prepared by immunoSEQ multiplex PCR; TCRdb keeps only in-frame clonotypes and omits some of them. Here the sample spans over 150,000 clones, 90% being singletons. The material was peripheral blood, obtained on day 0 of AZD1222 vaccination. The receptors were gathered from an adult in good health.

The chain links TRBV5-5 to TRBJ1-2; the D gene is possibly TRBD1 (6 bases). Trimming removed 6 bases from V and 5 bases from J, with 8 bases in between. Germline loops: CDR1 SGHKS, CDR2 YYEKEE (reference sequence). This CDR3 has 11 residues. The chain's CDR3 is CASKGGYGYTF. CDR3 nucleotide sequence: TGTGCCAGCAAGGGGGGATATGGCTACACCTTC.

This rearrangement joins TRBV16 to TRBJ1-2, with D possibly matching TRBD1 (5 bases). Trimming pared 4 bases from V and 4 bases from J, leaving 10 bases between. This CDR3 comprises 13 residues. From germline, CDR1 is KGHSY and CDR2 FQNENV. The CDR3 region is CASSPGQGYGYTF. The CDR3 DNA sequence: TGTGCCAGCAGCCCGGGGCAGGGCTATGGCTACACCTTC.

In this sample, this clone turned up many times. This CDR3 reads CASSLSVMNTEAFF. Written as DNA, the CDR3 is TGTGCCAGCAGCTTGAGCGTAATGAACACTGAAGCTTTCTTT. The V call is TRBV5-6, the J call TRBJ1-1, with no clear D. Germline CDR1 SGHDT, CDR2 YYEEEE. The V and J ends lost 1 base and 0 bases respectively, with 7 bases between them. The CDR3 spans 14 residues.

The CDR3 is CASSLVGSQPQHF. The CDR3 DNA sequence: TGTGCCAGCAGTTTAGTGGGAAGCCAGCCCCAGCATTTT. The chain uses TRBV12-3 or TRBV12-4 and TRBJ1-5; D not certain. Trimming stripped 1 base from V and 7 bases from J, with 8 bases between. The CDR3 has 13 residues.

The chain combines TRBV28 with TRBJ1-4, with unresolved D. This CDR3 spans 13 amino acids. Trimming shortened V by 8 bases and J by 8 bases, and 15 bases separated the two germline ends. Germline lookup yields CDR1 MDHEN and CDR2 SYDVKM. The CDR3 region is CASRGRAGEKLFF. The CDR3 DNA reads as TGTGCCAGCCGTGGCAGAGCCGGGGAAAAACTGTTTTTT.

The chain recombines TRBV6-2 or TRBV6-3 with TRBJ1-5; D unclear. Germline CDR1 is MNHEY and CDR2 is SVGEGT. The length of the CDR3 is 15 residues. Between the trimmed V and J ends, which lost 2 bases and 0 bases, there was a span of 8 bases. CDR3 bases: TGTGCCAGCAGTTACGAACTGTATAGCAATCAGCCCCAGCATTTT. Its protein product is CASSYELYSNQPQHF.

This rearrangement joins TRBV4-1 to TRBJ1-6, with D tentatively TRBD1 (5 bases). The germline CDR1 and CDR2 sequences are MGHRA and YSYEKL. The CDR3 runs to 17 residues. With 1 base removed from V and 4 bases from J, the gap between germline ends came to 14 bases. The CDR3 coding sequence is TGCGCCAGCAGCCAAGCCGCCGGGACGGGATATAATTCACCCCTCCACTTT. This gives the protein CASSQAAGTGYNSPLHF.

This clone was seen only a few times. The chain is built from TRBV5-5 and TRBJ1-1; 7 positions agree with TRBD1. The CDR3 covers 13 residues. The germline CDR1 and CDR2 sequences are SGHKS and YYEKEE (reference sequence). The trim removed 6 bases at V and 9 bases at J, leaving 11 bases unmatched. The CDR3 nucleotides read TGTGCCAGCATGATACGGGACAGTAGAAAAGCTTTCTTT. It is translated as CASMIRDSRKAFF. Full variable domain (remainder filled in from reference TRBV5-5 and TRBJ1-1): DAGVTQSPTHLIKTRGQQVTLRCSPISGHKSVSWYQQVLGQGPQFIFQYYEKEERGRGNFPDRFSARQFPNYSSELNVNALLLGDSALYLCASMIRDSRKAFFGQGTRLTVV.